By proportion, the clone carrying this T cell receptor (beta chain) is large. The antigen is unknown. Different DNA sequences within this sample yield the same CDR3. Trimming cost V 0 bases and J 0 bases, with 8 bases left between them. Germline V gives CDR1 SGHTA, CDR2 FQGTGA. This CDR3 contains 15 residues. Data came from immunoSEQ multiplex PCR; TCRdb stores just in-frame clones and leaves some out. The sample shows more than 4,500 clones, roughly 80% of them seen only once. These data are taken from a study of ipilimumab plus nivolumab after autologous stem cell transplantation. Study details: Median doses per patient: a few ipilimumab, roughly 8 nivolumab.

Notes on the study in general: TCR repertoire, Treg phenotype and gut microbiota reportedly support more study of this approach.

The material sequenced was PBMCs, taken in a trial of ipilimumab plus nivolumab as post-transplant consolidation. The receptor was derived from a male donor with multiple myeloma. This rearrangement joins TRBV7-3 to TRBJ2-5; maybe TRBD2 (5 bases). CDR3 nucleotide sequence: TGTGCCAGCAGCTTAACGATGGAGGACCAAGAGACCCAGTACTTC. Amino acid sequence: CASSLTMEDQETQYF. Drawing the rest from reference TRBV7-3 and TRBJ2-5, the complete variable domain is GAGVSQTPSNKVTEKGKYVELRCDPISGHTALYWYRQSLGQGPEFLIYFQGTGAADDSGLPNDRFFAVRPEGSVSTLKIQRTERGDSAVYLCASSLTMEDQETQYFGPGTRLLVL.